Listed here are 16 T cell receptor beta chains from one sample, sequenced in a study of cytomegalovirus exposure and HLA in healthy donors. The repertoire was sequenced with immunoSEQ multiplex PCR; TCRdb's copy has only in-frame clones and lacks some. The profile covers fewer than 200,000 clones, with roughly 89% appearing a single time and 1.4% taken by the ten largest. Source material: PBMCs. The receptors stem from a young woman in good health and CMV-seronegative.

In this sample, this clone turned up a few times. The CDR3 loop reads CASSDWAEGPGYTF. The CDR3 bases are TGCGCCAGCAGTGATTGGGCAGAGGGCCCTGGCTACACCTTC. This sequence joins TRBV10-2 and TRBJ1-2; D unresolved. Germline lookup yields CDR1 WSHSY and CDR2 SAAADI. V was clipped by 3 bases and J by 7 bases, with 15 bases between them. The CDR3 runs to 14 residues.

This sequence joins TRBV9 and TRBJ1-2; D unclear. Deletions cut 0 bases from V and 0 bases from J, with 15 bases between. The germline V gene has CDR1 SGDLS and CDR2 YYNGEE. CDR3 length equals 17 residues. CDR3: CASSVAISAEPNYGYTF. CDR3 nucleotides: TGTGCCAGCAGCGTAGCTATTTCGGCGGAGCCTAACTATGGCTACACCTTC.

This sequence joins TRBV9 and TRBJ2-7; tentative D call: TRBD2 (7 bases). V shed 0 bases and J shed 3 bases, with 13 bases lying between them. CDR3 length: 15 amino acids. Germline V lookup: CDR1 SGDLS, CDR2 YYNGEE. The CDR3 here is CASSVGGGPLYEQYF. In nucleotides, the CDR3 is TGTGCCAGCAGCGTAGGGGGGGGGCCCCTCTACGAGCAGTACTTC.

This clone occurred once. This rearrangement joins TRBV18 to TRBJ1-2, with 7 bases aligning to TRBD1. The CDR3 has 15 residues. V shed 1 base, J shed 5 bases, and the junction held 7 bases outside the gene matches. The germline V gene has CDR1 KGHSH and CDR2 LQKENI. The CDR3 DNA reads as TGTGCCAGCTCACCACTACAGGGGACCCATTATGGCTACACCTTC. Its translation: CASSPLQGTHYGYTF.

The chain's CDR3 is CASSESGLRSYNEQFF. The DNA for the CDR3 is TGCGCCAGCAGTGAGAGCGGACTACGCTCCTACAATGAGCAGTTCTTC. V gene TRBV10-2 combines with J gene TRBJ2-1; the D gene is possibly TRBD2 (6 bases). Germline CDR1 and CDR2: WSHSY and SAAADI. V gave up 2 bases and J gave up 0 bases, with 11 bases separating them. There are 16 residues in the CDR3.

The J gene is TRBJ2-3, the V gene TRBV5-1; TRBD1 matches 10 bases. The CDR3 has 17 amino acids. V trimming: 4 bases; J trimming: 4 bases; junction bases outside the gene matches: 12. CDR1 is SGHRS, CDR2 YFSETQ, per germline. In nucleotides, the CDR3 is TGCGCCAGCAGCGTGACCGGGACAGGGGTTTTCCCAGATACGCAGTATTTT. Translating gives CASSVTGTGVFPDTQYF.

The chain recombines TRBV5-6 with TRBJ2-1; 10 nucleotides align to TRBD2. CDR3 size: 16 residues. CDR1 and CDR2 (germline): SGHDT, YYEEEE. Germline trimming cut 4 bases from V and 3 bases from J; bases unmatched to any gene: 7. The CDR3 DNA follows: TGTGCCAGCAGCCGGACTAGCGGAGCCCTCTACAATGAGCAGTTCTTC. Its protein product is CASSRTSGALYNEQFF.

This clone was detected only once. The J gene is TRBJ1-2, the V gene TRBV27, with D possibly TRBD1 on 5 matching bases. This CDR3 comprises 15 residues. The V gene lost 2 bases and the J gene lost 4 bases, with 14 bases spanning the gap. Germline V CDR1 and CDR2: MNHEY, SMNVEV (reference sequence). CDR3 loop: CASSLRGGGGYGYTF. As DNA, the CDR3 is TGTGCCAGCAGTTTAAGGGGTGGGGGAGGCTATGGCTACACCTTC.

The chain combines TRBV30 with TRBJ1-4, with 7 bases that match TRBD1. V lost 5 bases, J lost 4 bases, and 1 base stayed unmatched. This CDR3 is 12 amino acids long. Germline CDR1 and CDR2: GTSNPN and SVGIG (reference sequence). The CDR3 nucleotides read TGTGCCTGGTGGGACAGTAATGAAAAACTGTTTTTT. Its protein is CAWWDSNEKLFF.

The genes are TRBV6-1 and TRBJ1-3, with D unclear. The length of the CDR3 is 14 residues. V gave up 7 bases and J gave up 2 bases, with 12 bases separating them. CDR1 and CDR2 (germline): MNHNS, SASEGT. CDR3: CASTIDGAGNTIYF. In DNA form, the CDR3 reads TGTGCCAGCACGATAGACGGAGCTGGAAACACCATATATTTT.

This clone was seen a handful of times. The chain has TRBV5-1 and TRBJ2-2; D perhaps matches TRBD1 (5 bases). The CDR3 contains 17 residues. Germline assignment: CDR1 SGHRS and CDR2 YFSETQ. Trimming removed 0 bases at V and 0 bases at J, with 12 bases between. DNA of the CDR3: TGCGCCAGCAGCTTGGGGACACGGACCCCGAACACCGGGGAGCTGTTTTTT. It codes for CASSLGTRTPNTGELFF. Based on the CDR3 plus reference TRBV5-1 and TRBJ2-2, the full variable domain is KAGVTQTPRYLIKTRGQQVTLSCSPISGHRSVSWYQQTPGQGLQFLFEYFSETQRNKGNFPGRFSGRQFSNSRSEMNVSTLELGDSALYLCASSLGTRTPNTGELFFGEGSRLTVL.

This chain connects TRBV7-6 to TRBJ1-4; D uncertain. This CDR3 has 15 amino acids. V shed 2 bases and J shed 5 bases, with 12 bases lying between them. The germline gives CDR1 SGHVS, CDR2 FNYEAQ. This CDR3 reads CASSLRVSGNEKLFF. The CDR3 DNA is TGTGCCAGCAGCTTAAGGGTTTCGGGGAATGAAAAACTGTTTTTT.

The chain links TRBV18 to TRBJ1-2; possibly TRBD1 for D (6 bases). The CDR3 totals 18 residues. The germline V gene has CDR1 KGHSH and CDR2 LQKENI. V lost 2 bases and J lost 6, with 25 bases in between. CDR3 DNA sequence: TGTGCCAGCTCACCATCGGGGGGCGCGGGGTTAAAGTCGGATGGCTACACCTTC. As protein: CASSPSGGAGLKSDGYTF.

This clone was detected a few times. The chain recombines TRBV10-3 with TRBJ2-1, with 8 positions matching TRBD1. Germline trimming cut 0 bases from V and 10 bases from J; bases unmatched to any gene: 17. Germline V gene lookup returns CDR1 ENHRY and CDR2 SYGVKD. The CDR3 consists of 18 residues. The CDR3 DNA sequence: TGTGCCATCAGTGAGTCCGATGGGGCGGGACAGGTCCCTTTGGAGCAGTTCTTC. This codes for CAISESDGAGQVPLEQFF.

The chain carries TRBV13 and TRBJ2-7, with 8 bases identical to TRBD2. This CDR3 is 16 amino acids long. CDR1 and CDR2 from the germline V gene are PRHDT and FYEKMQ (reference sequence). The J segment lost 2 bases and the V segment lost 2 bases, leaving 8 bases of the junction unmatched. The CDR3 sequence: CASSLWSSGGTYEQYF. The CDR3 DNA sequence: TGTGCCAGCAGCTTATGGTCCAGCGGGGGTACCTACGAGCAGTACTTC.

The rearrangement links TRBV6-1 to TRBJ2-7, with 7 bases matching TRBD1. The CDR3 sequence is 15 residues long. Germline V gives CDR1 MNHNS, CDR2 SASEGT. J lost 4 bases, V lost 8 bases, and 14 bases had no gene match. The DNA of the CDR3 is TGTGCCAGCCCCTTCCCCCGGACAGGCCATTACGAGCAGTACTTC. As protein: CASPFPRTGHYEQYF.